Each of the 21 T cell receptor beta chains below was sequenced from the same sample in a study of blood T cell repertoires in COVID-19. Sequenced by immunoSEQ multiplex PCR; TCRdb stores in-frame clones only, minus some. The sample lists 250,000 to 300,000 clones; approximately 85% were seen once. Sequenced sample: PBMCs or T cells enriched from blood (not recorded which). The receptor source for this set is a woman aged 45-65 years who had recovered from COVID-19.

The chain combines TRBV6-6 with TRBJ2-7; 12 bases fit TRBD2. CDR1 and CDR2 (germline): MNHNY, SVGAGI (reference sequence). The CDR3 extends over 16 amino acids. The junction had 3 bases not matched to a gene; V was cut back by 0 bases and J by 3 bases. The CDR3 sequence is CASSYSGTSGFYEQYF. As DNA, the CDR3 is TGTGCCAGCAGTTACTCCGGGACTAGCGGGTTCTACGAGCAGTACTTC.

The chain recombines TRBV28 with TRBJ2-5; D is uncertain. There are 13 residues in the CDR3. Germline V CDR1 and CDR2: MDHEN, SYDVKM. V was shortened by 5 bases and J by 1 base, with 8 bases between the two germline ends. In DNA form, the CDR3 reads TGTGCCAGCAGTGCTCCCGGCCAAGAGACCCAGTACTTC. This gives the protein CASSAPGQETQYF.

To note about this clone: Other DNA sequences in the same sample also yield this CDR3. The V gene is TRBV7-3, the J gene TRBJ2-1, with D tentatively TRBD1 (6 bases). CDR1 is SGHTA, CDR2 FQGTGA, per germline. This CDR3 is 13 amino acids long. Trimming stripped 5 bases from V and 5 bases from J, with 10 bases between. The CDR3 sequence: CASSLGQNNEQFF. The CDR3 nucleotides read TGTGCCAGCAGCCTAGGACAGAACAATGAGCAGTTCTTC.

V gene TRBV28 combines with J gene TRBJ2-1; TRBD1 matches 8 bases. The germline gives CDR1 MDHEN, CDR2 SYDVKM. The CDR3 runs to 15 residues. V shed 8 bases and J 5 bases; nucleotides not matched to a gene: 11. The CDR3 region is CASGPPDREDNEQFF. CDR3 nucleotide sequence: TGTGCCAGCGGACCTCCGGACAGGGAGGACAATGAGCAGTTCTTC.

CDR3: CASSFGTSDIYNEQFF. CDR3 sequence (DNA): TGTGCCAGCAGCTTCGGGACTAGCGACATTTACAATGAGCAGTTCTTC. The V call is TRBV7-2, the J call TRBJ2-1, with TRBD2 identical over 10 bases. CDR1 SGHTA and CDR2 FQGNSA come from the germline V gene. Germline trimming cut 3 bases from V and 4 bases from J; bases unmatched to any gene: 6. CDR3 length: 16 residues.

This clone was seen only a few times. The chain has TRBV27 and TRBJ2-1; 13 bases fit TRBD2. Per the germline V gene, CDR1 is MNHEY and CDR2 is SMNVEV (reference sequence). This CDR3 is 14 amino acids long. The ends lost 5 bases at V and 11 bases at J; junction bases unmatched: 6. The CDR3 coding sequence is TGTGCCAGCAGTCCGCCGGGACTAGCGGGAAAGCAGTTCTTC. It translates to CASSPPGLAGKQFF.

The J gene is TRBJ1-6, the V gene TRBV28, with a possible D match to TRBD1 (5 bases). The CDR3 sequence is 14 residues long. Deletions cut 6 bases from V and 4 bases from J, with 10 bases between. CDR1 and CDR2 (germline): MDHEN, SYDVKM. The CDR3: CASSLGTYNSPLHF. The CDR3 nucleotides are TGTGCCAGCAGCCTCGGGACTTATAATTCACCCCTCCACTTT.

The chain links TRBV18 to TRBJ2-3; 16 bases align to TRBD2. After removal of 4 bases from V and 0 bases from J, the junction contained 22 bases not matched to a gene. This CDR3 region has 24 residues. Germline values: CDR1 KGHSH, CDR2 LQKENI. CDR3 in amino acids: CASSLKLGTTPGLAGGPSTDTQYF. As DNA, the CDR3 is TGTGCCAGCTCACTGAAGTTGGGGACAACCCCGGGACTAGCGGGAGGGCCGAGCACAGATACGCAGTATTTT.

V is TRBV11-2 and J is TRBJ1-2, with 8 bases that match TRBD1. V lost 3 bases and J lost 8; bases outside the gene matches: 5. The CDR3 totals 13 residues. Germline values: CDR1 SGHAT, CDR2 FQNNGV. The CDR3 DNA reads TGTGCCAGCAGCTTTAATTCAGGGGGCGGCTACACCTTC. The encoded protein is CASSFNSGGGYTF.

This chain links TRBV10-3 with TRBJ2-7, with 9 positions matching TRBD1. The trim removed 8 bases at V and 5 bases at J, leaving 10 bases unmatched. This CDR3 contains 14 residues. CDR1 and CDR2 from the germline V gene are ENHRY and SYGVKD. The CDR3, as DNA: TGTGCCATCGGGACAGGGCGTGTGGTGGACGAGCAGTACTTC. Its protein product is CAIGTGRVVDEQYF.

The gene calls are TRBV27 and TRBJ2-7, with 7 bases aligning to TRBD2. Germline trimming cut 10 bases from V and 5 bases from J; bases unmatched to any gene: 11. Looked up from germline, CDR1 is MNHEY and CDR2 is SMNVEV (reference sequence). The CDR3 runs 13 residues. The CDR3 sequence is CATGGGRAHEQYF. Written as DNA, the CDR3 is TGTGCCACTGGGGGAGGGAGGGCCCACGAGCAGTACTTC.

The V call is TRBV11-2, the J call TRBJ2-1, with D maybe TRBD1 (6 bases). Germline V CDR1 and CDR2: SGHAT, FQNNGV. The V and J ends lost 5 bases and 10 bases respectively, with 12 bases between them. The CDR3 is 12 residues long. The CDR3 nucleotides are TGTGCCAGCAGCACCACCGGGACAGAGCAGTTCTTC. Its protein is CASSTTGTEQFF.

V gene TRBV4-2 combines with J gene TRBJ2-3; 8 bases agree with TRBD1. The CDR3 has 18 residues. V lost 1 base and J lost 3; bases outside the gene matches: 12. CDR1 is LGHNA, CDR2 YNFKEQ, per germline. CDR3 sequence: CASSQGQGARVWTDTQYF. CDR3 coding DNA: TGTGCCAGCAGCCAAGGCCAGGGGGCGCGGGTCTGGACAGATACGCAGTATTTT.

This chain links TRBV30 with TRBJ2-7; D may be TRBD2 (6 bases). The CDR3 spans 14 residues. V shed 4 bases and J shed 3 bases, with 16 bases lying between them. Germline V lookup: CDR1 GTSNPN, CDR2 SVGIG (reference sequence). The CDR3 nucleotides are TGTGCCTGGACCCTCGGGGGTGGGTTCTACGAGCAGTACTTC. This gives the protein CAWTLGGGFYEQYF.

V is TRBV5-1 and J is TRBJ2-1; a weak D match, TRBD1 (6 bases). CDR3 length: 15 residues. Trimming shortened V by 0 bases and J by 5 bases, and 12 bases separated the two germline ends. CDR1 SGHRS and CDR2 YFSETQ come from the germline V gene. The CDR3 spells CASSLVQGENNEQFF. Written as DNA, the CDR3 is TGCGCCAGCAGCTTGGTACAGGGAGAGAACAATGAGCAGTTCTTC.

The chain uses TRBV5-5 and TRBJ2-2; D ambiguous. Trimming stripped 2 bases from V and 0 bases from J, with 8 bases between. This CDR3 has 15 residues. Germline V gives CDR1 SGHKS, CDR2 YYEKEE (reference sequence). The CDR3 is CASSFKFTNTGELFF. The CDR3 DNA reads as TGTGCCAGCAGCTTCAAATTCACGAACACCGGGGAGCTGTTTTTT.

The chain couples TRBV4-1 to TRBJ1-1; D is ambiguous. The CDR3 spans 16 residues. The V and J ends lost 0 bases and 1 base respectively, with 12 bases between them. Germline V lookup: CDR1 MGHRA, CDR2 YSYEKL. CDR3 sequence: CASSQERAGKNTEAFF. The DNA of the CDR3 is TGCGCCAGCAGCCAAGAGAGGGCAGGTAAGAACACTGAAGCTTTCTTT.

The chain is built from TRBV9 and TRBJ2-3, with 10 nucleotides matching TRBD1. Germline V CDR1 and CDR2: SGDLS, YYNGEE. The CDR3 has 17 amino acids. J was trimmed by 5 bases and V by 3 bases; bases with no gene match: 12. The CDR3: CASSEPRDRGFVDTQYF. Here the CDR3 DNA reads TGTGCCAGCAGCGAACCCCGGGACAGGGGATTTGTAGATACGCAGTATTTT.

The CDR3 loop is CSVVGGGAYNEQFF. The CDR3 region has the DNA TGCAGCGTTGTTGGGGGAGGGGCCTACAATGAGCAGTTCTTC. The chain recombines TRBV29-1 with TRBJ2-1; 7 nucleotides agree with TRBD2. The V gene's germline CDR1 is SQVTM and CDR2 ANQGSEA. This CDR3 spans 14 amino acids. The V gene end was trimmed by 4 bases and the J gene end by 2 bases; junction bases not matched to a gene: 5.

This clone came up a few times. The J gene is TRBJ1-2, the V gene TRBV14, with a weak D call TRBD1 (5 bases). Germline loops: CDR1 SGHDN, CDR2 FVKESK. This CDR3 has 14 residues. Trimming removed 4 bases at V and 4 bases at J, with 13 bases between. In DNA form, the CDR3 reads TGTGCCAGCAGCCTGCGGGGGTGGGCCTATGGCTACACCTTC. It codes for CASSLRGWAYGYTF.

V gene TRBV4-2 combines with J gene TRBJ2-2, with 10 nucleotides matching TRBD2. V lost 0 bases to trimming and J lost 1 base; unmatched junction nucleotides: 11. The CDR3 is 20 amino acids. Germline CDR1 LGHNA, CDR2 YNFKEQ. CDR3 region: CASSQEGIAGGRLNTGELFF. CDR3 sequence (DNA): TGTGCCAGCAGCCAAGAGGGGATAGCGGGAGGTCGGTTGAACACCGGGGAGCTGTTTTTT.